The 13 T cell receptor beta chains below were found in one sample sequenced in a study of shared clonotypes between healthy human individuals. Clones were sequenced by immunoSEQ multiplex PCR, and TCRdb holds only the in-frame ones, with some missing. The sample yields fewer than 1.6 million clones, 98% seen once. Sequenced input: naive CD4+ T cells sorted from blood. Specified subset: CD45RA+ positively selected. The source is a young man in good health.

The genes are TRBV15 and TRBJ2-7; 8 bases map to TRBD2. Germline values: CDR1 LNHNV, CDR2 YYDKDF (reference sequence). J lost 2 bases, V lost 11 bases, and 5 bases had no gene match. There are 12 residues in the CDR3. The CDR3 loop is CASSGGPYEQYF. For the CDR3, the DNA is TGTGCCTCCTCGGGAGGGCCCTACGAGCAGTACTTC.

The chain is built from TRBV19 and TRBJ1-3; D gene ambiguous. The germline V gene has CDR1 LNHDA and CDR2 SQIVND (reference sequence). Deletions cut 3 bases from V and 0 bases from J, with 12 bases between. CDR3 length equals 16 residues. The CDR3: CASSMVTRYSGNTIYF. CDR3 nucleotide sequence: TGTGCCAGTAGTATGGTCACGAGGTACTCTGGAAACACCATATATTTT.

The gene calls are TRBV18 and TRBJ1-4; a weak D match, TRBD1 (5 bases). Trimming pared 4 bases from V and 6 bases from J, leaving 15 bases between. The CDR3 loop spans 15 amino acids. Germline assignment: CDR1 KGHSH and CDR2 LQKENI. In DNA form, the CDR3 reads TGTGCCAGCTCACGCTACGGGGGGTCGGATGAAAAACTGTTTTTT. Protein: CASSRYGGSDEKLFF. The full variable domain, in which reference TRBV18 and TRBJ1-4 provide the parts outside the CDR3, is NAGVMQNPRHLVRRRGQEARLRCSPMKGHSHVYWYRQLPEEGLKFMVYLQKENIIDESGMPKERFSAEFPKEGPSILRIQQVVRGDSAAYFCASSRYGGSDEKLFFGSGTQLSVL.

This chain links TRBV5-4 with TRBJ1-1; D perhaps matches TRBD1 (5 bases). CDR3 length: 14 residues. The germline V and J ends were trimmed by 5 bases and 4 bases, with 15 bases remaining between them. Germline assignment: CDR1 SGHNT and CDR2 YYREEE (reference sequence). Here the CDR3 DNA reads TGTGCCAGCAGACAAGGGGAGGCGGGCACTGAAGCTTTCTTT. This encodes CASRQGEAGTEAFF.

The V call is TRBV10-1, the J call TRBJ2-1; TRBD2 might be the D (6 bases). Germline CDR1 and CDR2: WNHNN and SYGVQD (reference sequence). CDR3 length: 14 amino acids. Trimming pared 4 bases from V and 5 bases from J, leaving 12 bases between. The CDR3: CASSVGTGHNEQFF. CDR3 coding DNA: TGCGCCAGCAGTGTCGGGACTGGCCACAATGAGCAGTTCTTC.

The rearrangement joins TRBV7-2 to TRBJ2-7, with D unresolved. In germline, CDR1 is SGHTA, CDR2 FQGNSA. V lost 4 bases to trimming and J lost 0 bases, with 4 bases between them. The CDR3 runs to 12 residues. The CDR3 is CASSYSSYEQYF. Written as DNA, the CDR3 is TGTGCCAGCAGCTACAGCTCCTACGAGCAGTACTTC.

V is TRBV30 and J is TRBJ1-5; 9 nucleotides line up with TRBD1. Losses at the gene ends were 3 bases for V and 7 bases for J; bases not matched to a gene: 10. The CDR3 is 15 amino acids. Germline CDR1 GTSNPN, CDR2 SVGIG (reference sequence). In DNA form, the CDR3 reads TGTGCCTGGAGCGGTCGGACAGGGGTTGGACAGCCCCAGCATTTT. Translation gives CAWSGRTGVGQPQHF.

The chain couples TRBV18 to TRBJ2-1; D is unresolved. CDR1 is KGHSH, CDR2 LQKENI, per germline. V was cut by 5 bases and J by 0 bases, with 11 bases left in between. The CDR3 covers 15 residues. The CDR3 DNA follows: TGTGCCAGCTCAGTGGAGTTAAACTCCTACAATGAGCAGTTCTTC. Translation gives CASSVELNSYNEQFF. The full variable domain, rest sourced from reference TRBV18 and TRBJ2-1, is NAGVMQNPRHLVRRRGQEARLRCSPMKGHSHVYWYRQLPEEGLKFMVYLQKENIIDESGMPKERFSAEFPKEGPSILRIQQVVRGDSAAYFCASSVELNSYNEQFFGPGTRLTVL.

The V and J genes are TRBV28 and TRBJ2-1; D is possibly TRBD1 (6 bases). Germline V CDR1 and CDR2: MDHEN, SYDVKM. V was shortened by 4 bases and J by 6 bases, with 13 bases between the two germline ends. CDR3 size: 14 residues. CDR3 amino acids: CASSSVDRSNEQFF. CDR3 DNA sequence: TGTGCCAGCAGTTCCGTCGACAGGAGCAATGAGCAGTTCTTC.

The chain has TRBV7-3 and TRBJ2-5, with D hard to call. The V gene's germline CDR1 is SGHTA and CDR2 FQGTGA. The CDR3 extends over 12 amino acids. V gave up 4 bases and J gave up 1 base, with 4 bases separating them. CDR3 residues: CASSSPQETQYF. Written as DNA, the CDR3 is TGTGCCAGCAGCTCCCCCCAAGAGACCCAGTACTTC.

This sequence joins TRBV27 and TRBJ1-2; 7 bases line up with TRBD1. The germline V gene encodes CDR1 MNHEY and CDR2 SMNVEV (reference sequence). The V gene end was trimmed by 2 bases and the J gene end by 3 bases; junction bases not matched to a gene: 6. The CDR3 length is 15 residues. CDR3 in amino acids: CASSLMAGGYYGYTF. Here the CDR3 DNA reads TGTGCCAGCAGTTTAATGGCAGGGGGTTACTATGGCTACACCTTC.

This sequence joins TRBV27 and TRBJ1-5, with TRBD1 identical over 10 bases. This CDR3 has 14 amino acids. CDR1 and CDR2 from the germline V gene are MNHEY and SMNVEV (reference sequence). Trimming cost V 6 bases and J 4 bases; bases outside gene matches: 3. This CDR3 reads CASRRTGGNQPQHF. The DNA of the CDR3 is TGTGCCAGCAGGCGGACAGGGGGGAATCAGCCCCAGCATTTT.

The chain uses TRBV15 and TRBJ1-4; no clear D gene. Trimming removed 5 bases from V and 6 bases from J, with 19 bases in between. Germline V gene sequence: CDR1 LNHNV, CDR2 YYDKDF (reference sequence). CDR3 size: 16 residues. The CDR3 DNA reads TGTGCCACCAGCTCCTATCTCCTAGGGAAGGATGAAAAACTGTTTTTT. Amino acid sequence: CATSSYLLGKDEKLFF.